This T cell receptor beta chain emerged from a study of shared clonotypes between healthy human individuals. Study-level points and caveats: All-four-donor shared clonotypes had higher generation probabilities than non-shared clonotypes did. The rarefaction results pointed to incomplete sorted-subset sequencing despite large depth.

Per the germline V gene, CDR1 is SGHRS and CDR2 is YFSETQ. Trimming cost V 7 bases and J 0 bases, with 11 bases left between them. This CDR3 contains 14 residues. When replicate PCRs were run on sorted subsets, they used around 200 ng DNA, about 30,000 T cell genomes. Clones were read by immunoSEQ multiplex PCR, and TCRdb kept only the in-frame ones, dropping some. The profile shows 640,000 or so clones, 60% to 80% of them singletons. As for this clone: Its cognate antigen is unknown.

This clonotype originated in a woman aged 25 to 45 in good health. The V gene is TRBV5-1, the J gene TRBJ2-1; D is perhaps TRBD2 (5 bases). The sequenced material came from memory CD4+ T cells sorted from blood. Subset indicated: CD45RA-negative fraction. Here the CDR3 reads CASCGHTSYNEQFF. CDR3 DNA: TGCGCCAGCTGCGGGCATACCTCCTACAATGAGCAGTTCTTC.